Listed below are T cell receptor beta chains from one sample, sequenced in a study of spatial heterogeneity in lung cancer. TCRdb reprocessed the 5' RACE reads via MiXCR and lists one record per CDR3 protein. The sample has around 47,000 distinct CDR3 sequences, roughly 7.4% seen once. The material was PBMCs, obtained at follow-up. Receptor source: a female donor with early-stage non-small cell lung cancer. The CDR3 runs from the conserved cysteine through the conserved F or W. The order of the fields is D gene, V gene, clone size, J gene, CDR3 protein, CDR3 DNA. D genes are given only for firm matches. Only some rows state a clone size, as once, few, many or a class for expanded clones.

d_gene: -; v_gene: TRBV5-5; abundance: -; j_gene: TRBJ1-1; CDR3aa: CASSLVQMGNTEAFF; CDR3nt: TGTGCCAGCAGCTTGGTCCAGATGGGGAACACTGAAGCTTTCTTT
d_gene: -; v_gene: TRBV18; abundance: many; j_gene: TRBJ2-5; CDR3aa: CASSPTELQETQYF; CDR3nt: TGTGCCAGCTCGCCGACTGAGCTCCAAGAGACCCAGTACTTC
d_gene: TRBD1; v_gene: TRBV11-2; abundance: many; j_gene: TRBJ2-1; CDR3aa: CASSPGTGVSGEQFF; CDR3nt: TGTGCCAGCAGCCCCGGGACAGGGGTTTCGGGTGAGCAGTTCTTC
d_gene: TRBD1; v_gene: TRBV12-3/TRBV12-4; abundance: many; j_gene: TRBJ2-7; CDR3aa: CASSPGQAIPYEQYF; CDR3nt: TGTGCCAGCAGCCCGGGACAGGCAATTCCCTACGAGCAGTACTTC
d_gene: TRBD1; v_gene: TRBV29-1; abundance: many; j_gene: TRBJ1-3; CDR3aa: CSVGQGSGNTIYF; CDR3nt: TGCAGCGTTGGACAGGGATCTGGAAACACCATATATTTT
d_gene: -; v_gene: TRBV20-1; abundance: many; j_gene: TRBJ1-2; CDR3aa: CSASDGAGYTF; CDR3nt: TGCAGTGCTTCAGACGGGGCTGGCTACACCTTC
d_gene: -; v_gene: TRBV29-1; abundance: many; j_gene: TRBJ1-1; CDR3aa: CSGMGPEAEAFF; CDR3nt: TGCAGCGGGATGGGACCCGAGGCTGAAGCTTTCTTT
d_gene: -; v_gene: TRBV2; abundance: few; j_gene: TRBJ1-1; CDR3aa: CASTFQGSANTEAFF; CDR3nt: TGTGCCAGCACCTTTCAGGGGTCCGCGAACACTGAAGCTTTCTTT
d_gene: -; v_gene: TRBV10-1; abundance: medium-sized; j_gene: TRBJ2-5; CDR3aa: CASSEATGQETQYF; CDR3nt: TGCGCCAGCAGTGAAGCGACAGGCCAAGAGACCCAGTACTTC
d_gene: TRBD1; v_gene: TRBV28; abundance: many; j_gene: TRBJ1-4; CDR3aa: CASSFWTGNEKLFF; CDR3nt: TGTGCCAGCAGTTTCTGGACAGGAAATGAAAAACTGTTTTTT
d_gene: TRBD2; v_gene: TRBV3-1; abundance: few; j_gene: TRBJ2-3; CDR3aa: CASSQDLSRGGSVLGTQYF; CDR3nt: TGTGCCAGCAGCCAAGATCTTAGTCGGGGGGGCAGCGTACTTGGTACGCAGTATTTT
d_gene: TRBD1; v_gene: TRBV6-5; abundance: few; j_gene: TRBJ1-2; CDR3aa: CASREPGQGAVGYTF; CDR3nt: TGTGCCAGCAGGGAACCGGGACAGGGGGCGGTTGGCTACACCTTC
d_gene: -; v_gene: TRBV23-1; abundance: few; j_gene: TRBJ1-3; CDR3aa: CASSRGSSGNTIYF; CDR3nt: TGCGCCAGCAGTCGGGGTTCCTCTGGAAACACCATATATTTT
d_gene: -; v_gene: TRBV27; abundance: few; j_gene: TRBJ2-7; CDR3aa: CASGRQVIYEQYF; CDR3nt: TGTGCCAGTGGGCGACAGGTTATCTACGAGCAGTACTTC
d_gene: TRBD1; v_gene: TRBV4-1; abundance: many; j_gene: TRBJ1-5; CDR3aa: CASSPLDRTGVGQPQHF; CDR3nt: TGCGCCAGCAGCCCTTTGGACAGAACAGGGGTCGGTCAGCCCCAGCATTTT
d_gene: -; v_gene: TRBV28; abundance: -; j_gene: TRBJ1-5; CDR3aa: CASSRGSSGNQPQHF; CDR3nt: TGTGCCAGCAGTCGGGGATCTTCGGGCAATCAGCCCCAGCATTTT
d_gene: TRBD1; v_gene: TRBV29-1; abundance: many; j_gene: TRBJ1-1; CDR3aa: CSVEYRDRDTEAFF; CDR3nt: TGCAGCGTTGAATATAGGGACAGGGACACTGAAGCTTTCTTT
d_gene: TRBD2; v_gene: TRBV5-1; abundance: many; j_gene: TRBJ2-7; CDR3aa: CASSLGTSGYTYEQYF; CDR3nt: TGCGCCAGCAGCCTGGGGACTAGCGGCTACACCTACGAGCAGTACTTC
d_gene: TRBD1; v_gene: TRBV7-9; abundance: -; j_gene: TRBJ2-2; CDR3aa: CASSSPGQPYTGELFF; CDR3nt: TGTGCCAGCAGCTCTCCGGGACAGCCTTACACCGGGGAGCTGTTTTTT
d_gene: -; v_gene: TRBV2; abundance: few; j_gene: TRBJ1-1; CDR3aa: CASSDKYTEAFF; CDR3nt: TGTGCCAGCAGCGATAAATACACTGAAGCTTTCTTT
d_gene: TRBD1; v_gene: TRBV28; abundance: many; j_gene: TRBJ2-3; CDR3aa: CASRRDRAPIITYF; CDR3nt: TGTGCCAGCAGACGGGACAGGGCTCCGATAATAACGTATTTT
d_gene: TRBD2; v_gene: TRBV10-3; abundance: many; j_gene: TRBJ2-3; CDR3aa: CATGLAPDTQYF; CDR3nt: TGTGCCACCGGACTAGCTCCAGATACGCAGTATTTT